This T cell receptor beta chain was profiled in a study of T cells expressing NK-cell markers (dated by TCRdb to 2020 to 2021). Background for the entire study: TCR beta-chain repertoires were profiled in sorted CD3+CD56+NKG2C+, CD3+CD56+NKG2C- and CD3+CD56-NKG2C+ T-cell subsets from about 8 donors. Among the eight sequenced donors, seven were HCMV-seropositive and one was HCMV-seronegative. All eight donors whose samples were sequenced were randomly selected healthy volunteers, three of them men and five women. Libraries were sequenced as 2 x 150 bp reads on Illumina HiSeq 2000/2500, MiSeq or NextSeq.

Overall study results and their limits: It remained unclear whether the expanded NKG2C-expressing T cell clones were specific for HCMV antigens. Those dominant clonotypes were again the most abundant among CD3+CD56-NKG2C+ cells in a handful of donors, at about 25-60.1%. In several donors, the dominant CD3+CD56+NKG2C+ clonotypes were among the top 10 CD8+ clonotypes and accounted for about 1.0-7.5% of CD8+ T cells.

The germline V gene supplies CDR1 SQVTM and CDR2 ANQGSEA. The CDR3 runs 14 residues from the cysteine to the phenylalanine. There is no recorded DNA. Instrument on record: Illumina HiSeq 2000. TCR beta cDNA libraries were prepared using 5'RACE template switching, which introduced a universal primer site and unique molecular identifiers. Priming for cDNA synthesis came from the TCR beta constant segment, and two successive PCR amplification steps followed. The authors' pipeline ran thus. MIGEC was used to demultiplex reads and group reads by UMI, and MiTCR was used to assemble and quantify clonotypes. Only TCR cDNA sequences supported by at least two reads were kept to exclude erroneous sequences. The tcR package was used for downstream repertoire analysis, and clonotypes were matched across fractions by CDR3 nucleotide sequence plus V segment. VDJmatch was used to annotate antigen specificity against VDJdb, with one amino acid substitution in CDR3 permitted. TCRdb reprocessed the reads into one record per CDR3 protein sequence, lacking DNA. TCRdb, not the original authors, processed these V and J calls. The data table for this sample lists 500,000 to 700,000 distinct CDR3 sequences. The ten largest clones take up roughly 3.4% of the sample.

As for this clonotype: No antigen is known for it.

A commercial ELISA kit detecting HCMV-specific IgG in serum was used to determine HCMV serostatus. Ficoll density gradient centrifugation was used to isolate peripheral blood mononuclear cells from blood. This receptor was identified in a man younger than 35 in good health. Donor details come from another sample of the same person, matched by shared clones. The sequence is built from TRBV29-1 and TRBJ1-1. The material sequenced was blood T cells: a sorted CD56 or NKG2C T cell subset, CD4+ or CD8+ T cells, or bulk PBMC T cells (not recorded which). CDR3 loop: CSVERRETNTEAFF.